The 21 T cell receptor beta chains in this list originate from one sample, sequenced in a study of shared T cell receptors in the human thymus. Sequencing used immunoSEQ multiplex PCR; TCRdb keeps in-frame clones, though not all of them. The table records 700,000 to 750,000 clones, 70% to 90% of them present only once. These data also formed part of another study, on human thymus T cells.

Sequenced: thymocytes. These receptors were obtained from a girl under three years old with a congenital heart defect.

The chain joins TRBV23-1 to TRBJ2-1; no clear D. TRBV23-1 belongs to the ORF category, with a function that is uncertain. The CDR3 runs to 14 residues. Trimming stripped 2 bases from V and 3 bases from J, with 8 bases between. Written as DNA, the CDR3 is TGCGCCAGCAGTCAAGCTGCAGACTACAATGAGCAGTTCTTC. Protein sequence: CASSQAADYNEQFF.

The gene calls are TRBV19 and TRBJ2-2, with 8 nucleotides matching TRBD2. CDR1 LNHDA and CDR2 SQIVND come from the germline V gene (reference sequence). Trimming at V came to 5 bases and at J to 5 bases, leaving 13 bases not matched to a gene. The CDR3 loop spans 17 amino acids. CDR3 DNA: TGTGCCAGTAGTTGGCTATCGACTAGCGCGTGTACCGGGGAGCTGTTTTTT. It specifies CASSWLSTSACTGELFF.

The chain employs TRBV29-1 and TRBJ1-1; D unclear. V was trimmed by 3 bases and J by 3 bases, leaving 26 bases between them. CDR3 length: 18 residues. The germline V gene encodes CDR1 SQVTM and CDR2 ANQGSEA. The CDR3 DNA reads TGCAGCGTTGAGAAGAGGTCCGGGGTTTTAATTCGGGACACTGAAGCTTTCTTT. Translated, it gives CSVEKRSGVLIRDTEAFF.

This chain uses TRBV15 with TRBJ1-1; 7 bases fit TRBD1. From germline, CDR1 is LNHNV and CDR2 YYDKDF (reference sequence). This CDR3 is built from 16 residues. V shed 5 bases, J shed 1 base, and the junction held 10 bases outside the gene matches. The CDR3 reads CATSRSGQIANTEAFF. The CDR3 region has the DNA TGTGCCACCAGCCGTTCGGGACAGATAGCGAACACTGAAGCTTTCTTT. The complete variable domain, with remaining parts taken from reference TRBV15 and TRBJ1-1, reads DAMVIQNPRYQVTQFGKPVTLSCSQTLNHNVMYWYQQKSSQAPKLLFHYYDKDFNNEADTPDNFQSRRPNTSFCFLDIRSPGLGDTAMYLCATSRSGQIANTEAFFGQGTRLTVV.

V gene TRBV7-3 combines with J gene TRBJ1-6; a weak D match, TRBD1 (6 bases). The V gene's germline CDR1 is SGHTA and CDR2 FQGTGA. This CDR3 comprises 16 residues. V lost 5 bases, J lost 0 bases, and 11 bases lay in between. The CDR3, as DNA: TGTGCCAGCAGCCTCCAGGGGAGCTCCTATAATTCACCCCTCCACTTT. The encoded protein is CASSLQGSSYNSPLHF.

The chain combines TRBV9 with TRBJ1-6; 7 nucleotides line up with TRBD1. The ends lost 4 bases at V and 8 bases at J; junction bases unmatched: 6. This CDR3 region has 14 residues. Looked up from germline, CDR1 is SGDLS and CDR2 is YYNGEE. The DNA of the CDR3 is TGTGCCAGCAGCCTTGACAGGGTGGATTCACCCCTCCACTTT. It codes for CASSLDRVDSPLHF.

The CDR3 nucleotides are TGTGCCAGCAGGACGGAACAGGGGAAACTTTCAGATACGCAGTATTTT. Translated, it gives CASRTEQGKLSDTQYF. The rearrangement joins TRBV2 to TRBJ2-3, with 7 bases matching TRBD1. Germline V gene sequence: CDR1 SNHLY, CDR2 FYNNEI. V lost 6 bases to trimming and J lost 4 bases; unmatched junction nucleotides: 13. The CDR3 runs to 16 residues.

CDR3 residues: CASSPPYKGQGERGYTF. DNA for the CDR3: TGTGCCAGCTCACCACCGTACAAGGGACAGGGCGAGCGTGGCTACACCTTC. This chain joins TRBV18 and TRBJ1-2, with TRBD1 identical over 9 bases. CDR1 and CDR2 (germline): KGHSH, LQKENI. After removal of 0 bases from V and 7 bases from J, the junction contained 12 bases not matched to a gene. The CDR3 is 17 residues long.

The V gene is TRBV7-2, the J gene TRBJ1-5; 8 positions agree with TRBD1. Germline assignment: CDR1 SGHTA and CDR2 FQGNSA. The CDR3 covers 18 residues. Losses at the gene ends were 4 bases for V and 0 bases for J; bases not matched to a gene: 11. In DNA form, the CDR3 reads TGTGCCAGCAGCTCTTTGGACAGGGACCCTTATAGCAATCAGCCCCAGCATTTT. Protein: CASSSLDRDPYSNQPQHF.

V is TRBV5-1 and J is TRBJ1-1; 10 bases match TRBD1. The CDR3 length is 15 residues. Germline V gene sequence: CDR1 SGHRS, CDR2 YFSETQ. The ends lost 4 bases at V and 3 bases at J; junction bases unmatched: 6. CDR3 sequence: CASSRDRGGDTEAFF. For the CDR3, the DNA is TGCGCCAGCAGCCGGGACAGGGGAGGGGACACTGAAGCTTTCTTT.

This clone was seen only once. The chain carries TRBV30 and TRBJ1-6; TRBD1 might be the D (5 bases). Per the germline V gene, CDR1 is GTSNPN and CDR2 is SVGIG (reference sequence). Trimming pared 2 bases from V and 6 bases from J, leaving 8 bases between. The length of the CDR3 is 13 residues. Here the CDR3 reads CAWSPRANSPLHF. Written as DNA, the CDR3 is TGTGCCTGGAGTCCCAGGGCTAATTCACCCCTCCACTTT.

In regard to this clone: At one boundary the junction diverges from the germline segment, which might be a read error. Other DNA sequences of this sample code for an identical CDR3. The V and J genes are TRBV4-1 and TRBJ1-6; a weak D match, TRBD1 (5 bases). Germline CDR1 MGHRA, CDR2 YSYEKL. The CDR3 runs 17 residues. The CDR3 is CASSQDGGTLTHSPLHF. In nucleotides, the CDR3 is TGCGCCAGCAGCCAAGATGGGGGGACCTTAACCCATTCCCCCCTCCACTTT.

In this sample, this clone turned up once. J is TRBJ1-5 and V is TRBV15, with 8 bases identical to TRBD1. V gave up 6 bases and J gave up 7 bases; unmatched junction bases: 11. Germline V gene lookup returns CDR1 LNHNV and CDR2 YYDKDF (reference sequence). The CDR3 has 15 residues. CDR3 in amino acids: CATSPTGGGGQPQHF. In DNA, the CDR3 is TGTGCCACCAGTCCAACAGGGGGAGGAGGGCAGCCCCAGCATTTT.

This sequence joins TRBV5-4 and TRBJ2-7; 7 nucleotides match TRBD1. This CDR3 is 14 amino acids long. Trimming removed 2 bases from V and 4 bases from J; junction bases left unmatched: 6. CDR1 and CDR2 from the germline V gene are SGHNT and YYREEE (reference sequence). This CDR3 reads CASSFPGQNYEQYF. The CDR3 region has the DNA TGTGCCAGCAGCTTTCCGGGACAGAATTACGAGCAGTACTTC.

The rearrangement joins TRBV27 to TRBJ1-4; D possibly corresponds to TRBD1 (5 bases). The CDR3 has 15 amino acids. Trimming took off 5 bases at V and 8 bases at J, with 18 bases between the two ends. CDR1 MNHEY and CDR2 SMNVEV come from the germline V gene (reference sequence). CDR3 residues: CASSPPGRGWEKLFF. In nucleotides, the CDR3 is TGTGCCAGCAGTCCCCCGGGGAGGGGATGGGAAAAACTGTTTTTT.

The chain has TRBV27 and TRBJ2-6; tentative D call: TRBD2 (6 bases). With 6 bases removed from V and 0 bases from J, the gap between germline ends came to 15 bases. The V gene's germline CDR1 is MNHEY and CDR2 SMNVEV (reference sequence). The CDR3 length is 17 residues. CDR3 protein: CASRMRDSSSGANVLTF. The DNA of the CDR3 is TGTGCCAGCAGGATGAGGGACTCGTCCTCTGGGGCCAACGTCCTGACTTTC.

The CDR3 coding sequence is TGTGCCAGCAGCTTCGGGGGAATGTACAATGAGCAGTTCTTC. Encoded protein: CASSFGGMYNEQFF. V and J are TRBV7-6 and TRBJ2-1, with D maybe TRBD2 (6 bases). This CDR3 is 14 amino acids long. V was trimmed by 3 bases and J by 4 bases, leaving 10 bases between them. Per the germline V gene, CDR1 is SGHVS and CDR2 is FNYEAQ.

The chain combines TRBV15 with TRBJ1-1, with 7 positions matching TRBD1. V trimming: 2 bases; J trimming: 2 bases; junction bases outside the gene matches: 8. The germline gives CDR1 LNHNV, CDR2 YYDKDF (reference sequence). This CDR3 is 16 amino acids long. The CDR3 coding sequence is TGTGCCACCAGCAGATCAACCCGGGACAGCAACACTGAAGCTTTCTTT. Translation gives CATSRSTRDSNTEAFF.

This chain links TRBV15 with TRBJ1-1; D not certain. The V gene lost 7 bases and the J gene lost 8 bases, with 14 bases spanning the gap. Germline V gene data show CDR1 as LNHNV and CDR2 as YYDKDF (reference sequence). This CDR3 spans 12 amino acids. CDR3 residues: CATTGPEREAFF. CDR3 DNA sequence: TGTGCCACCACCGGCCCAGAGAGGGAAGCTTTCTTT.

For the CDR3, the DNA is TGCAGCGTTGGGCCAGGGGGGAACGAGCAGTACTTC. It encodes CSVGPGGNEQYF. The chain links TRBV29-1 to TRBJ2-7; possible D gene TRBD1, 7 bases. The CDR3 is 12 amino acids. Trimming cost V 4 bases and J 5 bases, with 12 bases left between them. The germline gives CDR1 SQVTM, CDR2 ANQGSEA.

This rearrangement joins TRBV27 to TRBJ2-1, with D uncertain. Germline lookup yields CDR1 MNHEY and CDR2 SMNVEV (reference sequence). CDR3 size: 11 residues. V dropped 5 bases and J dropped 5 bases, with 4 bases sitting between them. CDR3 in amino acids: CASSLHNEQFF. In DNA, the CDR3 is TGTGCCAGCAGTCTCCACAATGAGCAGTTCTTC.